These 7 T cell receptor beta chains were sequenced from one sample in a study of tumor-infiltrating lymphocytes in localized non-small cell lung cancer. Generated by immunoSEQ multiplex PCR, the TCRdb table keeps only in-frame clones and is missing some. The sample holds some 10,000 clones; around 57% are singletons and the top ten take around 10%. The sample taken for sequencing was lung tumor tissue. All receptors come from a human donor with non-small cell lung cancer.

This clone appeared a single time. The rearrangement links TRBV5-4 to TRBJ1-2; D remains unclear. V was shortened by 1 base and J by 0 bases, with 10 bases between the two germline ends. This CDR3 is 15 amino acids long. The V gene's germline CDR1 is SGHNT and CDR2 YYREEE (reference sequence). CDR3 sequence: CASSLFSRANYGYTF. Here the CDR3 DNA reads TGTGCCAGCAGCTTGTTCTCCAGAGCTAACTATGGCTACACCTTC.

The V gene is TRBV11-2, the J gene TRBJ2-7; 7 positions match TRBD1. Looked up from germline, CDR1 is SGHAT and CDR2 is FQNNGV. With 2 bases clipped from V and 1 base from J, the junction kept 5 bases outside the gene matches. The CDR3 covers 15 residues. In nucleotides, the CDR3 is TGTGCCAGCAGCTTATTCGGGACAGAGTCCTACGAGCAGTACTTC. Translation gives CASSLFGTESYEQYF.

This clone was counted once. This rearrangement joins TRBV18 to TRBJ2-2, with D possibly TRBD2 on 5 matching bases. Germline CDR1 reads KGHSH; CDR2 reads LQKENI. Trimming removed 3 bases at V and 0 bases at J, with 8 bases between. This CDR3 spans 15 amino acids. This CDR3 reads CASSPRGANTGELFF. The CDR3 coding sequence is TGTGCCAGCTCACCCCGGGGAGCGAACACCGGGGAGCTGTTTTTT.

The chain uses TRBV14 and TRBJ1-3, with TRBD1 identical over 8 bases. The CDR3 is made up of 15 amino acids. The trim removed 4 bases at V and 4 bases at J, leaving 6 bases unmatched. In germline, CDR1 is SGHDN, CDR2 FVKESK. In DNA form, the CDR3 reads TGTGCCAGCAGCCCCCGGACAGGGATCGGAAACACCATATATTTT. This codes for CASSPRTGIGNTIYF.

The gene calls are TRBV7-9 and TRBJ2-7; perhaps TRBD1 as D (5 bases). The V end was cut by 1 base, the J end by 0 bases, with 7 bases between. Germline loops: CDR1 SEHNR, CDR2 FQNEAQ (reference sequence). The CDR3 is made up of 14 amino acids. In DNA, the CDR3 is TGTGCCAGCAGCTTAGGTGACAGCTCCTACGAGCAGTACTTC. It is translated as CASSLGDSSYEQYF.

The V gene is TRBV30, the J gene TRBJ2-7, with 7 bases matching TRBD1. CDR1 and CDR2 (germline): GTSNPN, SVGIG (reference sequence). The CDR3 totals 14 residues. V shed 0 bases, J shed 5 bases, and the junction held 7 bases outside the gene matches. The CDR3: CAWSVLGTANEQYF. For the CDR3, the DNA is TGTGCCTGGAGTGTACTCGGGACAGCGAACGAGCAGTACTTC.

V and J are TRBV5-1 and TRBJ1-2; the D is unclear. Trimming pared 1 base from V and 5 bases from J, leaving 9 bases between. Germline values: CDR1 SGHRS, CDR2 YFSETQ. CDR3 size: 13 residues. The CDR3 nucleotides read TGCGCCAGCAGCTTGACAAGTGGGTATGGCTACACCTTC. Its translation: CASSLTSGYGYTF.